These 20 T cell receptor beta chains were sequenced from one sample in a study of CD8 T cells in ankylosing spondylitis. MiXCR was run by TCRdb on the 5' RACE reads, yielding one entry per CDR3 protein. The sample consists of 250,000 to 400,000 distinct CDR3 sequences, around a tenth of them appearing once. The sample was blood, either unsorted or a sorted T cell fraction (not recorded which). The receptors stem from a female donor with ankylosing spondylitis or in good health (not recorded which).

This clonotype was recorded many times. The chain joins TRBV5-6 to TRBJ1-1; D gene uncertain. This CDR3 comprises 14 residues. V lost 4 bases to trimming and J lost 4 bases, with 14 bases between them. The V gene's germline CDR1 is SGHDT and CDR2 YYEEEE. The CDR3 reads CASSRSTSGTEAFF. CDR3 DNA sequence: TGTGCCAGCAGCCGATCAACGAGCGGCACTGAAGCTTTCTTT.

This clonotype occurred many times. This sequence joins TRBV14 and TRBJ1-2, with 9 bases fitting TRBD1. The CDR3 is made up of 13 amino acids. V gave up 3 bases and J gave up 13 bases; unmatched junction bases: 9. CDR1 and CDR2 from the germline V gene are SGHDN and FVKESK. CDR3 protein: CASSQAGTGWSTF. CDR3 sequence (DNA): TGTGCCAGCAGCCAGGCCGGGACAGGGTGGTCCACCTTC. Together with reference TRBV14 and TRBJ1-2, the CDR3 gives the full variable domain: EAGVTQFPSHSVIEKGQTVTLRCDPISGHDNLYWYRRVMGKEIKFLLHFVKESKQDESGMPNNRFLAERTGGTYSTLKVQPAELEDSGVYFCASSQAGTGWSTFGSGTRLTVV.

The sample holds many counts of this clonotype. CDR3 sequence (DNA): TGCGCCAGCAGCCCCGGGGGCAGTCTAGAGACCCAGTACTTC. This encodes CASSPGGSLETQYF. The V gene is TRBV5-1, the J gene TRBJ2-5; D may correspond to TRBD1 or TRBD2 (6 bases each). The CDR3 has 14 amino acids. V was cut by 4 bases and J by 4 bases, with 14 bases left in between. Germline-derived CDR1 and CDR2 are SGHRS and YFSETQ.

The chain joins TRBV28 to TRBJ1-2; 9 positions match TRBD1. After removal of 8 bases from V and 6 bases from J, the junction contained 10 bases not matched to a gene. Germline values: CDR1 MDHEN, CDR2 SYDVKM. This CDR3 comprises 14 residues. The CDR3 DNA follows: TGTGCCAGCCTTTCTACGGGACAGGGAAATGGCTACACCTTC. Translation gives CASLSTGQGNGYTF.

This clonotype was recorded at least ten times. J is TRBJ1-4 and V is TRBV3-1; TRBD1 agrees at 8 bases. Germline assignment: CDR1 LGHDT and CDR2 YNNKEL (reference sequence). J gave up 7 bases and V 4 bases, and 5 bases lay outside the gene matches. The CDR3 covers 14 residues. CDR3 residues: CASSPGQDLEKLFF. The DNA of the CDR3 is TGTGCCAGCAGCCCGGGACAGGACCTTGAAAAACTGTTTTTT. Full variable domain (remainder filled in from reference TRBV3-1 and TRBJ1-4): DTAVSQTPKYLVTQMGNDKSIKCEQNLGHDTMYWYKQDSKKFLKIMFSYNNKELIINETVPNRFSPKSPDKAHLNLHINSLELGDSAVYFCASSPGQDLEKLFFGSGTQLSVL.

This clonotype was found many times. The chain links TRBV5-4 to TRBJ2-7, with TRBD2 identical over 7 bases. The V gene's germline CDR1 is SGHNT and CDR2 YYREEE (reference sequence). This CDR3 comprises 15 residues. V dropped 4 bases and J dropped 6; count of bases not matched to a gene: 13. The CDR3 DNA reads as TGTGCCAGCAGCCGCCAATCGGGACTATTGGGCGAGCAGTACTTC. It specifies CASSRQSGLLGEQYF.

The chain combines TRBV29-1 with TRBJ2-1; tentative D call: TRBD2 (6 bases). With 4 bases removed from V and 7 bases from J, the gap between germline ends came to 11 bases. The CDR3 is 12 amino acids. The germline V gene has CDR1 SQVTM and CDR2 ANQGSEA. The CDR3: CSVGSGENEQFF. The CDR3 nucleotides read TGCAGCGTTGGATCGGGGGAGAATGAGCAGTTCTTC.

This clonotype was picked up many times. The rearrangement links TRBV20-1 to TRBJ1-1; D gene uncertain. CDR1 is DFQATT, CDR2 SNEGSKA, per germline (reference sequence). Between the trimmed V and J ends, which lost 2 bases and 5 bases, there was a span of 12 bases. The CDR3 is made up of 13 amino acids. The CDR3 reads CSARWTGYTEAFF. CDR3 nucleotides: TGCAGTGCTAGATGGACTGGGTATACTGAAGCTTTCTTT.

The chain recombines TRBV20-1 with TRBJ1-2, with TRBD1 identical over 11 bases. The CDR3 covers 19 residues. V lost 5 bases, J lost 4 bases, and 21 bases stayed unmatched. From germline, CDR1 is DFQATT and CDR2 SNEGSKA (reference sequence). CDR3 loop: CSASDSFIFGTGGVYGYTF. Written as DNA, the CDR3 is TGCAGTGCTTCCGATTCTTTTATCTTCGGGACAGGGGGGGTCTATGGCTACACCTTC.

The chain joins TRBV2 to TRBJ2-1, with D possibly matching TRBD2 (6 bases). CDR1 and CDR2 (germline): SNHLY, FYNNEI. The CDR3 is made up of 14 amino acids. V was cut by 3 bases and J by 5 bases, with 11 bases left in between. The CDR3 nucleotides are TGTGCCAGCAGTGAGGGGGGTCCAAACAATGAGCAGTTCTTC. Its translation: CASSEGGPNNEQFF.

A word on this clonotype: One base away lies a much larger clone, so this may be a sequencing read error. The rearrangement links TRBV20-1 to TRBJ2-1; either TRBD1 or TRBD2 may supply D (5 bases each). The CDR3 is made up of 15 amino acids. V was trimmed by 5 bases and J by 7 bases, leaving 21 bases between them. CDR1 is DFQATT, CDR2 SNEGSKA, per germline (reference sequence). CDR3 nucleotide sequence: TGCAGTGCTCTAGGGGTGGTACGGGGAAAGAATGAGCAGTTCTTC. Residues: CSALGVVRGKNEQFF.

V gene TRBV7-6 combines with J gene TRBJ2-2; TRBD1 agrees at 10 bases. From germline, CDR1 is SGHVS and CDR2 FNYEAQ. The trim removed 7 bases at V and 5 bases at J, leaving 13 bases unmatched. The CDR3 has 17 amino acids. DNA of the CDR3: TGTGCCAGCAAGAATAAGTTGGGACAGGGGCGGACCGGGGAGCTGTTTTTT. This sequence encodes CASKNKLGQGRTGELFF.

Many counts were recorded for this clonotype. The chain recombines TRBV12-3 or TRBV12-4 with TRBJ2-1; D is possibly TRBD1 or TRBD2 (5 bases each). Trimming took 6 bases from V and 0 from J, leaving 15 bases between them. The CDR3 has 16 residues. The CDR3 DNA sequence: TGTGCCAGCAGATCCGGGACCAAGAGCTCCTACAATGAGCAGTTCTTC. Amino acids: CASRSGTKSSYNEQFF.

The rearrangement uses TRBV28 and TRBJ1-2; D is unclear. The CDR3 spans 11 residues. The germline V gene has CDR1 MDHEN and CDR2 SYDVKM. V lost 4 bases and J 8 bases, leaving 8 bases between the germline ends. The CDR3 coding sequence is TGTGCCAGCAGTTGGTCCGGCGGCTACACCTTC. Its translation is CASSWSGGYTF.

This CDR3 reads CASSSGSTGEQYF. CDR3 DNA: TGTGCCAGCAGCTCGGGTTCGACTGGGGAGCAGTACTTC. The chain recombines TRBV7-9 with TRBJ2-7; D unclear. Trimming cost V 4 bases and J 7 bases, with 14 bases left between them. CDR3 length: 13 amino acids. CDR1 and CDR2 from the germline V gene are SEHNR and FQNEAQ (reference sequence).

The V and J genes are TRBV12-3 or TRBV12-4 and TRBJ2-7; possibly TRBD2 for D (7 bases). The CDR3 consists of 19 residues. V was cut by 4 bases and J by 1 base, with 26 bases left in between. DNA for the CDR3: TGTGCCAGCAGTTCAGTGGGGGGGGCAGCTCTAGCGACTTCCTACGAGCAGTACTTC. Translating it yields CASSSVGGAALATSYEQYF.

This clonotype was seen many times. A junction end diverges from the germline sequence, so it may reflect a read error. The J gene is TRBJ2-7, the V gene TRBV7-6; D may be TRBD1 (6 bases). In germline, CDR1 is SGHVS, CDR2 FNYEAQ. This CDR3 contains 15 residues. CDR3 sequence: CASSLAGTNLNQQYF. In nucleotides, the CDR3 is TGTGCCAGCAGCCTAGCCGGGACAAACCTAAACCAGCAGTACTTC.

This clonotype was observed at least ten times. V and J are TRBV5-1 and TRBJ1-4; D gene ambiguous. Germline lookup yields CDR1 SGHRS and CDR2 YFSETQ. Trimming stripped 0 bases from V and 11 bases from J, with 8 bases between. The CDR3 runs 12 residues. The CDR3 region is CASSLDSGKLFF. The DNA for the CDR3 is TGCGCCAGCAGCTTGGATTCGGGGAAACTGTTTTTT. The complete variable domain, with remaining parts taken from reference TRBV5-1 and TRBJ1-4, reads KAGVTQTPRYLIKTRGQQVTLSCSPISGHRSVSWYQQTPGQGLQFLFEYFSETQRNKGNFPGRFSGRQFSNSRSEMNVSTLELGDSALYLCASSLDSGKLFFGSGTQLSVL.

This clonotype was detected a few times. The chain employs TRBV12-3 or TRBV12-4 and TRBJ2-5; 8 bases agree with TRBD2. The CDR3 contains 16 residues. The V gene end was trimmed by 6 bases and the J gene end by 5 bases; junction bases not matched to a gene: 14. The CDR3 bases are TGTGCCAGCAGGCCGACAAGCGGGAGCCAATGGGAGACCCAGTACTTC. This sequence encodes CASRPTSGSQWETQYF.

In its sample, this clonotype was seen a few times. The CDR3 nucleotides read TGTGCCAGCAGCGTAGACAGGGGGCGCGATGAAAAACTGTTTTTT. Encoded protein: CASSVDRGRDEKLFF. V gene TRBV9 combines with J gene TRBJ1-4, with TRBD1 matching over 9 bases. Per germline, CDR1 SGDLS and CDR2 YYNGEE. The CDR3 sequence is 15 residues long. The J segment lost 6 bases and the V segment lost 0 bases, leaving 3 bases of the junction unmatched.